Listed here are 15 T cell receptor beta chains from one sample, sequenced in a study of blood T cell repertoires in COVID-19. Some clones are missing from TCRdb's copy, which holds only in-frame ones; the method was immunoSEQ multiplex PCR. Here the sample spans roughly 140,000 clones, about 85% being singletons. Source material: PBMCs or T cells enriched from blood (not recorded which). Receptors originate from a woman between 40 and 55 years old who had recovered from COVID-19.

The chain recombines TRBV11-1 with TRBJ2-7; no reliable D call. The CDR3 is 14 amino acids. V lost 5 bases, J lost 0 bases, and 11 bases lay in between. The germline V gene has CDR1 SGHAT and CDR2 FQDESV (reference sequence). CDR3: CASSPSIDSYEQYF. Written as DNA, the CDR3 is TGTGCCAGCAGCCCCTCTATTGACTCCTACGAGCAGTACTTC.

This clone came up many times. The chain is built from TRBV4-1 and TRBJ2-1; 7 bases are shared with TRBD2. V lost 0 bases, J lost 6 bases, and 8 bases stayed unmatched. Germline CDR1 and CDR2: MGHRA and YSYEKL. This CDR3 is built from 16 residues. CDR3: CASSQDPGSGRNEQFF. DNA of the CDR3: TGCGCCAGCAGCCAAGATCCCGGTAGCGGGCGCAATGAGCAGTTCTTC.

The V gene is TRBV6-5, the J gene TRBJ2-2; 7 bases align to TRBD1. Trimming took 5 bases from V and 4 from J; bases not matched to a gene: 4. This CDR3 comprises 14 residues. Germline CDR1 is MNHEY and CDR2 is SVGAGI. The CDR3 is CASSLTGATGELFF. Written as DNA, the CDR3 is TGTGCCAGCAGTCTAACAGGGGCCACCGGGGAGCTGTTTTTT.

This clone showed up just once. The chain combines TRBV6-6 with TRBJ1-2; D is undetermined. V was pared by 7 bases and J by 6 bases, with 9 bases between. In germline, CDR1 is MNHNY, CDR2 SVGAGI (reference sequence). This CDR3 contains 11 residues. The CDR3 region has the DNA TGTGCCAGCATGGACGGGAATGGCTACACCTTC. As protein: CASMDGNGYTF.

Notes on this clone: Other DNA sequences in this sample translate to the same CDR3. The chain recombines TRBV5-1 with TRBJ1-1; D perhaps matches TRBD1 (5 bases). The CDR3 consists of 14 residues. V was cut by 4 bases and J by 5 bases, with 15 bases left in between. The germline V gene has CDR1 SGHRS and CDR2 YFSETQ. This CDR3 is CASSPRGGDTEAFF. The CDR3 bases are TGCGCCAGCAGCCCCCGGGGGGGAGATACTGAAGCTTTCTTT.

The chain recombines TRBV11-2 with TRBJ1-1; 9 bases are shared with TRBD1. The germline CDR1 and CDR2 sequences are SGHAT and FQNNGV. This CDR3 region has 15 residues. After removal of 5 bases from V and 2 bases from J, the junction contained 6 bases not matched to a gene. In DNA form, the CDR3 reads TGTGCCAGCAGCGACTCGGGACAGGGTAACACTGAAGCTTTCTTT. This gives the protein CASSDSGQGNTEAFF.

The gene calls are TRBV10-3 and TRBJ2-3; D is undetermined. The CDR3 covers 13 residues. Deletions cut 2 bases from V and 1 base from J, with 4 bases between. The germline V gene has CDR1 ENHRY and CDR2 SYGVKD. The CDR3 DNA follows: TGTGCCATCAGTGAGCGGGGCACAGATACGCAGTATTTT. It encodes CAISERGTDTQYF.

The chain couples TRBV7-6 to TRBJ1-2; TRBD1 matches 10 bases. The CDR3 contains 15 residues. The junction had 5 bases not matched to a gene; V was cut back by 2 bases and J by 5 bases. CDR1 and CDR2 from the germline V gene are SGHVS and FNYEAQ. The CDR3: CASSLTRDRGYGYTF. The CDR3 nucleotides read TGTGCCAGCAGCTTAACCCGGGACAGGGGTTATGGCTACACCTTC.

The V gene is TRBV5-1, the J gene TRBJ2-3; 7 positions match TRBD2. CDR1 SGHRS and CDR2 YFSETQ come from the germline V gene. The V and J ends lost 3 bases and 3 bases, in that order; junction bases with no gene match: 7. The length of the CDR3 is 15 residues. Here the CDR3 reads CASSSGGEGTDTQYF. CDR3 in DNA: TGCGCCAGCAGCTCGGGGGGAGAAGGGACAGATACGCAGTATTTT.

This clone was detected only once. The CDR3 loop is CASSHNTGSSPLHF. The CDR3 nucleotides read TGCGCCAGCAGCCATAACACAGGGAGTTCACCCCTCCACTTT. The chain recombines TRBV4-1 with TRBJ1-6; tentative D call: TRBD1 (6 bases). Per germline, CDR1 MGHRA and CDR2 YSYEKL. This CDR3 has 14 residues. V was pared by 3 bases and J by 9 bases, with 12 bases between.

V usage is TRBV2 and J usage is TRBJ2-7; 9 bases line up with TRBD2. V lost 2 bases and J lost 6; bases outside the gene matches: 11. The germline V gene encodes CDR1 SNHLY and CDR2 FYNNEI. CDR3 length: 16 amino acids. The CDR3 loop is CASSENNRGRAAEQYF. The DNA of the CDR3 is TGTGCCAGCAGTGAAAATAATCGCGGGAGGGCCGCCGAGCAGTACTTC.

V is TRBV5-1 and J is TRBJ2-5; 7 nucleotides align to TRBD1. There are 14 residues in the CDR3. Germline V CDR1 and CDR2: SGHRS, YFSETQ. Unmatched junction bases numbered 8, after V lost 4 bases and J lost 5 bases. The CDR3 region has the DNA TGCGCCAGCAGCCGTCCAGGGGGTATGGAGACCCAGTACTTC. Protein product: CASSRPGGMETQYF.

This clone was observed a few times. V and J are TRBV11-2 and TRBJ2-1; possibly TRBD2 for D (7 bases). Germline CDR1 and CDR2: SGHAT and FQNNGV. This CDR3 spans 17 amino acids. V dropped 5 bases and J dropped 7 bases, with 24 bases sitting between them. The DNA of the CDR3 is TGTGCCAGCAGCACTTTAAGGGGGACTAAAGACGAAAATGAGCAGTTCTTC. It is translated as CASSTLRGTKDENEQFF.

The chain joins TRBV6-5 to TRBJ2-3; 7 nucleotides match TRBD1. Germline trimming cut 2 bases from V and 4 bases from J; bases unmatched to any gene: 6. Germline CDR1 and CDR2: MNHEY and SVGAGI. The CDR3 totals 15 residues. The CDR3 bases are TGTGCCAGCAGTTACAAGGGACAGACGGCAGATACGCAGTATTTT. It yields the protein CASSYKGQTADTQYF.

This clone has a single count. For the CDR3, the DNA is TGTGCCAGCAGCACGGACAGTGAGTATAGCAATCAGCCCCAGCATTTT. Residues: CASSTDSEYSNQPQHF. V gene TRBV5-5 combines with J gene TRBJ1-5, with D possibly being TRBD1 (6 bases). V lost 4 bases, J lost 0 bases, and 14 bases lay in between. This CDR3 has 16 residues. Per the germline V gene, CDR1 is SGHKS and CDR2 is YYEKEE (reference sequence).